Below, 5 T cell receptor beta chains from the same sample are listed, as sequenced in a study of T cells in Graves' hyperthyroidism and ophthalmopathy. Template material for amplifying TCR beta CDR3 regions consisted of RNA transcripts. In the first-round RT-PCR of the TCR CDR3, the HTBI primer set was used. TCRdb re-derived calls from the multiplex PCR reads in MiXCR, one entry per CDR3 protein. Of 300,000 to 450,000 distinct CDR3 sequences in the sample, 15% to 17% were seen once. Sequenced: blood. The receptors derive from a woman between 18 and 29 years old with Graves' hyperthyroidism that later progressed to Graves' ophthalmopathy.

This clonotype was detected many times. This rearrangement joins TRBV2 to TRBJ1-1; a weak D match, TRBD1 (6 bases). V lost 6 bases to trimming and J lost 4 bases, with 12 bases between them. CDR3 length: 13 amino acids. In germline, CDR1 is SNHLY, CDR2 FYNNEI. This CDR3 is CASSAQGLTEAFF. The CDR3 bases are TGTGCCAGCAGCGCACAGGGTCTCACTGAAGCTTTCTTT.

The J gene is TRBJ2-3, the V gene TRBV6-4, with D unclear. The CDR3 length is 14 residues. Trimming took off 5 bases at V and 2 bases at J, with 11 bases between the two ends. CDR1 and CDR2 (germline): MRHNA, SNTAGT. The CDR3 DNA reads TGTGCCAGCAGTTATACTGGGAACACAGATACGCAGTATTTT. Amino acid sequence: CASSYTGNTDTQYF.

This clonotype was seen at least ten times. The chain recombines TRBV5-1 with TRBJ1-4; a weak D match, TRBD1 (5 bases). Per the germline V gene, CDR1 is SGHRS and CDR2 is YFSETQ. Deletions cut 1 base from V and 6 bases from J, with 10 bases between. The CDR3 covers 14 residues. In DNA, the CDR3 is TGCGCCAGCAGCTTGTGGAGGGGTGATGAAAAACTGTTTTTT. This gives the protein CASSLWRGDEKLFF.

The sample holds many counts of this clonotype. The chain joins TRBV11-2 to TRBJ2-1; D is unresolved. Trimming removed 3 bases at V and 1 base at J, with 13 bases between. Germline assignment: CDR1 SGHAT and CDR2 FQNNGV. The CDR3 consists of 16 residues. The CDR3 here is CASSFRADRSYNEQFF. CDR3 sequence (DNA): TGTGCCAGCAGCTTCCGGGCGGACCGTTCCTACAATGAGCAGTTCTTC.

The CDR3 loop is CSVFGTGVGNTIYF. In nucleotides, the CDR3 is TGCAGCGTTTTCGGGACAGGGGTAGGGAACACCATATATTTT. The chain recombines TRBV29-1 with TRBJ1-3, with 10 bases aligning to TRBD1. The ends lost 5 bases at V and 7 bases at J; junction bases unmatched: 8. This CDR3 contains 14 residues. Germline-derived CDR1 and CDR2 are SQVTM and ANQGSEA. The variable domain in full, with the rest retrieved from reference TRBV29-1 and TRBJ1-3, is SAVISQKPSRDICQRGTSLTIQCQVDSQVTMMFWYRQQPGQSLTLIATANQGSEATYESGFVIDKFPISRPNLTFSTLTVSNMSPEDSSIYLCSVFGTGVGNTIYFGEGSWLTVV.